This TCR beta chain comes out of a study of cytomegalovirus exposure and HLA in healthy donors. Here immunoSEQ multiplex PCR was the method, and the copy in TCRdb shows in-frame clones only, minus some. Of about 160,000 clones in the sample, approximately 81% were seen once. Germline CDR1 reads SNHLY; CDR2 reads FYNNEI. CDR3 size: 12 residues. V gave up 3 bases and J gave up 6 bases; unmatched junction bases: 2. This clone was seen once. The antigen is undetermined. Broader study findings: Some public TCRs appeared in many individuals, while most sequences were rare.

J is TRBJ2-7 and V is TRBV2; 7 bases align to TRBD2. The TCR was taken from a man aged 25-45 years in good health and CMV-seropositive. Sample: PBMCs. CDR3 sequence (DNA): TGTGCCAGCAGTGACTCGGGGGGCGAGCAGTACTTC. Its translation is CASSDSGGEQYF.